These 10 T cell receptor beta chains share one sample of origin, sequenced in a study of early T cells in non-severe SARS-CoV-2 infection (TCRdb year 2021). Libraries were constructed by 5' RACE. Data came from a NextSeq 500. TCRdb's own reprocessing of the public reads used fastp at Q25 and MiXCR and kept productive beta chains. All rows with the same CDR3 protein become a single entry with the most common DNA and genes. The sample yields approximately 50,000 distinct CDR3 sequences; 11% were counted once. The ten largest clones add up to roughly 13% of the sample. The sequencing sample was made of whole blood. The receptors shown here come from an adult who was a healthcare worker with PCR-confirmed SARS-CoV-2 infection or an uninfected control (not recorded which).

This clonotype occurred a few times. The chain employs TRBV4-2 and TRBJ2-4; 10 bases align to TRBD2. The CDR3 spans 15 residues. J was trimmed by 5 bases and V by 6 bases; bases with no gene match: 7. The germline V gene encodes CDR1 LGHNA and CDR2 YNFKEQ. CDR3 amino acids: CASSRTSGLENIQYF. The DNA of the CDR3 is TGTGCCAGCAGTAGGACTAGCGGCCTTGAAAACATTCAGTACTTC.

This clonotype was found many times. The chain joins TRBV11-2 to TRBJ2-3; 8 nucleotides match TRBD2. With V trimmed by 4 bases and J by 0 bases, 3 bases remained unmatched. CDR3 length: 15 amino acids. Germline V CDR1 and CDR2: SGHAT, FQNNGV. The CDR3 bases are TGTGCCAGCAGCTGGGTAGCGGGGAGCACAGATACGCAGTATTTT. Its translation is CASSWVAGSTDTQYF.

This clonotype was seen at least ten times. CDR3 nucleotides: TGCGCCAGCAGCTTGGTCCACGGGAACACTGAAGCTTTCTTT. It encodes CASSLVHGNTEAFF. The chain carries TRBV5-1 and TRBJ1-1; D ambiguous. Trimming left V 0 bases short and J 1 base short, with 7 bases between. The V gene's germline CDR1 is SGHRS and CDR2 YFSETQ. CDR3 length: 14 amino acids.

The table lists this clonotype with a few counts. V and J are TRBV9 and TRBJ2-1; D is possibly TRBD2 (5 bases). Trimming took 0 bases from V and 7 from J, leaving 8 bases between them. The CDR3 spans 13 residues. Germline V lookup: CDR1 SGDLS, CDR2 YYNGEE. The CDR3 loop is CASSVGLLNEQFF. The CDR3 DNA reads TGTGCCAGCAGCGTAGGACTATTAAATGAGCAGTTCTTC.

The chain combines TRBV3-1 with TRBJ2-7, with TRBD1 matching 8 bases. V shed 4 bases and J 2 bases; nucleotides not matched to a gene: 7. The germline CDR1 and CDR2 sequences are LGHDT and YNNKEL (reference sequence). This CDR3 has 15 amino acids. The CDR3 DNA is TGTGCCAGCAGCCCAGTACACAGGGGGGCCTACGAGCAGTACTTC. It translates to CASSPVHRGAYEQYF.

This clonotype came up many times. V gene TRBV29-1 combines with J gene TRBJ2-7; possible D gene TRBD1, 6 bases. This CDR3 has 11 residues. In germline, CDR1 is SQVTM, CDR2 ANQGSEA. The V end was cut by 4 bases, the J end by 5 bases, with 9 bases between. CDR3 coding DNA: TGCAGCGTTGTGGGGGCTGACGAGCAGTACTTC. As protein: CSVVGADEQYF.

The table lists this clonotype with many counts. V is TRBV6-2 or TRBV6-3 and J is TRBJ2-7; D is unclear. The CDR3 covers 15 residues. Germline values: CDR1 MNHEY, CDR2 SVGEGT. V was trimmed by 2 bases and J by 1 base, leaving 12 bases between them. CDR3 sequence reads: CASSYEGYGSYEQYF. The CDR3 DNA is TGTGCCAGCAGTTACGAAGGTTACGGTTCCTACGAGCAGTACTTC.

This clonotype was recorded many times. The chain links TRBV7-2 to TRBJ2-5; tentative D call: TRBD2 (5 bases). Per germline, CDR1 SGHTA and CDR2 FQGNSA. The CDR3 is made up of 16 amino acids. V lost 0 bases to trimming and J lost 5 bases, with 16 bases between them. Here the CDR3 reads CASSLARASGRETQYF. DNA of the CDR3: TGTGCCAGCAGCTTAGCGAGGGCTAGTGGTCGGGAGACCCAGTACTTC.

The chain combines TRBV27 with TRBJ2-7; D is ambiguous. Trimming removed 7 bases at V and 8 bases at J, with 6 bases between. From germline, CDR1 is MNHEY and CDR2 SMNVEV (reference sequence). CDR3 length: 9 amino acids. The chain's CDR3 is CASITKQYF. As DNA, the CDR3 is TGTGCCAGCATAACCAAGCAGTACTTC.

Turning to this clonotype: One base away lies a much larger clone, so this may be a sequencing read error. The chain recombines TRBV7-6 with TRBJ2-1; TRBD2 might be the D (5 bases). The germline V and J ends were trimmed by 0 bases and 9 bases, with 18 bases remaining between them. Germline V lookup: CDR1 SGHVS, CDR2 FNYEAQ. The CDR3 contains 16 residues. CDR3 in DNA: TGTGCCAGCAGCTTAGCCCCCGGGAACACTAGTAGTGAGCAGTTCTTC. Translating it yields CASSLAPGNTSSEQFF.